Presented here are 20 T cell receptor beta chains from one specimen sequenced in a study of a mutant IDH1 vaccine in newly diagnosed glioma. Only in-frame clones appear in the TCRdb table, and some are missing; sequencing was by immunoSEQ multiplex PCR. Of fewer than 100,000 clones in the sample, roughly 90% were seen once. Which antigens these TCRs recognize remains unknown. Time point defined: week 5, during vaccination. Topical imiquimod was applied with each vaccine dose, which held 300 ug of mutant IDH1 20-mer peptide. The source was PBMCs, collected from a glioma patient whose treatment included an IDH1 peptide vaccine. These receptors were collected from a woman in her forties or fifties with glioma.

The chain links TRBV2 to TRBJ2-7, with D possibly being TRBD1 (6 bases). Trimming removed 3 bases from V and 2 bases from J, with 11 bases in between. The CDR3 is 14 amino acids. The germline V gene encodes CDR1 SNHLY and CDR2 FYNNEI. Here the CDR3 DNA reads TGTGCCAGCAGTGACTGGGGGCAGACCTACGAGCAGTACTTC. Its translation is CASSDWGQTYEQYF.

This sequence joins TRBV18 and TRBJ1-5; D unclear. Trimming took off 1 base at V and 2 bases at J, with 6 bases between the two ends. Germline-derived CDR1 and CDR2 are KGHSH and LQKENI. This CDR3 region has 14 residues. As DNA, the CDR3 is TGTGCCAGCTCACCACAGAGGGGCAATCAGCCCCAGCATTTT. Protein: CASSPQRGNQPQHF. The full variable domain, in which reference TRBV18 and TRBJ1-5 provide the parts outside the CDR3, is NAGVMQNPRHLVRRRGQEARLRCSPMKGHSHVYWYRQLPEEGLKFMVYLQKENIIDESGMPKERFSAEFPKEGPSILRIQQVVRGDSAAYFCASSPQRGNQPQHFGDGTRLSIL.

The chain combines TRBV27 with TRBJ1-5; 9 bases fit TRBD1. J lost 4 bases, V lost 1 base, and 5 bases had no gene match. Germline values: CDR1 MNHEY, CDR2 SMNVEV (reference sequence). This CDR3 is built from 16 residues. CDR3 in amino acids: CASSLFRGQGNQPQHF. DNA of the CDR3: TGTGCCAGCAGTTTATTTAGGGGACAGGGTAATCAGCCCCAGCATTTT.

J is TRBJ2-1 and V is TRBV30, with 9 bases fitting TRBD2. V shed 1 base and J 4 bases; nucleotides not matched to a gene: 8. The CDR3 has 16 amino acids. The germline gives CDR1 GTSNPN, CDR2 SVGIG (reference sequence). Written as DNA, the CDR3 is TGTGCCTGGAGTGGAAATAGCGGGAGATCTTACAATGAGCAGTTCTTC. This encodes CAWSGNSGRSYNEQFF.

For this clone: This specimen includes other DNA sequences encoding the same CDR3. The chain is built from TRBV19 and TRBJ2-1; 7 bases map to TRBD2. There are 15 residues in the CDR3. Trimming at V came to 3 bases and at J to 7 bases, leaving 9 bases not matched to a gene. CDR1 LNHDA and CDR2 SQIVND come from the germline V gene (reference sequence). Here the CDR3 reads CASSIGGRAGNEQFF. The CDR3 nucleotides read TGTGCCAGTAGTATTGGGGGGAGGGCCGGGAATGAGCAGTTCTTC.

J is TRBJ2-7 and V is TRBV27; D gene unclear. V was clipped by 5 bases and J by 2 bases, with 13 bases between them. CDR1 MNHEY and CDR2 SMNVEV come from the germline V gene (reference sequence). The length of the CDR3 is 14 residues. The CDR3 nucleotides are TGTGCCAGCAGTCAGTTTGACGGAGCCTACGAGCAGTACTTC. Its protein is CASSQFDGAYEQYF.

Only one count was recorded for this clone. This rearrangement joins TRBV19 to TRBJ1-4; no clear D. V was pared by 6 bases and J by 0 bases, with 11 bases between. The CDR3 has 15 residues. CDR1 is LNHDA and CDR2 is SQIVND in the germline V gene (reference sequence). The CDR3 DNA reads TGTGCCAGTAGAACGGACCACGCAACTAATGAAAAACTGTTTTTT. Its protein is CASRTDHATNEKLFF. The full variable domain, its missing parts supplied by reference TRBV19 and TRBJ1-4, is DGGITQSPKYLFRKEGQNVTLSCEQNLNHDAMYWYRQDPGQGLRLIYYSQIVNDFQKGDIAEGYSVSREKKESFPLTVTSAQKNPTAFYLCASRTDHATNEKLFFGSGTQLSVL.

The rearrangement uses TRBV7-8 and TRBJ1-1, with D maybe TRBD1 (5 bases). CDR1 is SGHVS and CDR2 is FQNEAQ in the germline V gene. The V gene lost 6 bases and the J gene lost 4 bases, with 21 bases spanning the gap. CDR3 length: 16 amino acids. The CDR3 sequence is CASRYMGVGGITEAFF. CDR3 DNA sequence: TGTGCCAGCAGATACATGGGGGTTGGGGGGATCACTGAAGCTTTCTTT.

The V and J genes are TRBV7-3 and TRBJ1-6; 7 nucleotides match TRBD1. This CDR3 has 15 amino acids. The J segment lost 6 bases and the V segment lost 5 bases, leaving 7 bases of the junction unmatched. Germline CDR1 is SGHTA and CDR2 is FQGTGA. CDR3: CASSAQGPGNSPLHF. CDR3 coding DNA: TGTGCCAGCAGCGCACAGGGGCCGGGTAATTCACCCCTCCACTTT.

This clone has a single count. The chain has TRBV19 and TRBJ2-3; 12 bases fit TRBD2. After removal of 8 bases from V and 5 bases from J, the junction contained 14 bases not matched to a gene. The CDR3 loop spans 17 amino acids. CDR1 is LNHDA, CDR2 SQIVND, per germline (reference sequence). CDR3 DNA sequence: TGTGCCAGTGGACTAGCGGGAAGAGGGTTGTGGAGAGATACGCAGTATTTT. It translates to CASGLAGRGLWRDTQYF. Combining the CDR3 with reference TRBV19 and TRBJ2-3 gives the whole variable domain DGGITQSPKYLFRKEGQNVTLSCEQNLNHDAMYWYRQDPGQGLRLIYYSQIVNDFQKGDIAEGYSVSREKKESFPLTVTSAQKNPTAFYLCASGLAGRGLWRDTQYFGPGTRLTVL.

The chain employs TRBV28 and TRBJ1-1, with 7 nucleotides matching TRBD1. The J segment lost 4 bases and the V segment lost 8 bases, leaving 13 bases of the junction unmatched. Germline V gene lookup returns CDR1 MDHEN and CDR2 SYDVKM. The CDR3 consists of 15 residues. The CDR3 loop is CASEGQTSFGTEAFF. CDR3 bases: TGTGCCAGCGAGGGACAGACCTCCTTCGGCACTGAAGCTTTCTTT.

This sequence joins TRBV9 and TRBJ1-3, with D perhaps matching TRBD1 (5 bases). The V and J ends lost 0 bases and 0 bases respectively, with 10 bases between them. CDR1 is SGDLS, CDR2 YYNGEE, per germline. CDR3 length equals 16 residues. The CDR3 is CASSVDGGGSGNTIYF. In nucleotides, the CDR3 is TGTGCCAGCAGCGTAGATGGCGGGGGCTCTGGAAACACCATATATTTT.

The V call is TRBV9, the J call TRBJ2-2, with D possibly being TRBD1 (7 bases). In germline, CDR1 is SGDLS, CDR2 YYNGEE. The V end lost 3 bases, the J end lost 8 bases, and 14 bases lay between the germline ends. The CDR3 covers 14 residues. The CDR3 nucleotides are TGTGCCAGCAGCGGCGGGACAGCTCTTGGGGAGCTGTTTTTT. It translates to CASSGGTALGELFF.

The chain couples TRBV5-5 to TRBJ1-1; unclear D gene. V was clipped by 2 bases and J by 0 bases, with 14 bases between them. Germline CDR1 SGHKS, CDR2 YYEKEE (reference sequence). The CDR3 sequence is 16 residues long. CDR3 nucleotide sequence: TGTGCCAGCAGCTTTCAGTCCCGGAGAATGAACACTGAAGCTTTCTTT. Its protein is CASSFQSRRMNTEAFF.

This clone was detected once. The CDR3 region has the DNA TGTGCCAGCAGTTTATGGCCAGGGGGCAACTATGGCTACACCTTC. Residues: CASSLWPGGNYGYTF. The rearrangement links TRBV28 to TRBJ1-2; TRBD1 matches 8 bases. Germline trimming cut 0 bases from V and 2 bases from J; bases unmatched to any gene: 2. This CDR3 region has 15 residues. Per the germline V gene, CDR1 is MDHEN and CDR2 is SYDVKM.

The chain combines TRBV28 with TRBJ1-1; possibly TRBD1 for D (5 bases). This CDR3 has 12 residues. CDR1 MDHEN and CDR2 SYDVKM come from the germline V gene. V was shortened by 5 bases and J by 11 bases, with 15 bases between the two germline ends. The CDR3 region is CASSPDLRDAFF. Written as DNA, the CDR3 is TGTGCCAGCAGTCCAGACCTTAGGGACGCTTTCTTT. The full variable domain, completed using reference TRBV28 and TRBJ1-1, is DVKVTQSSRYLVKRTGEKVFLECVQDMDHENMFWYRQDPGLGLRLIYFSYDVKMKEKGDIPEGYSVSREKKERFSLILESASTNQTSMYLCASSPDLRDAFFGQGTRLTVV.

The chain combines TRBV19 with TRBJ2-7; TRBD2 might be the D (6 bases). The germline CDR1 and CDR2 sequences are LNHDA and SQIVND (reference sequence). The CDR3 is 14 residues long. V was cut by 2 bases and J by 5 bases, with 13 bases left in between. CDR3 in amino acids: CASSITSFVNEQYF. CDR3 nucleotides: TGTGCCAGTAGTATAACTAGCTTCGTAAACGAGCAGTACTTC.

This clone was counted a single time. The chain joins TRBV9 to TRBJ2-7; D gene ambiguous. The germline V and J ends were trimmed by 4 bases and 7 bases, with 12 bases remaining between them. The CDR3 extends over 12 amino acids. CDR1 and CDR2 (germline): SGDLS, YYNGEE. CDR3 region: CASSPGSGEQYF. The DNA for the CDR3 is TGTGCCAGCAGCCCGGGTTCCGGGGAGCAGTACTTC.

The V and J genes are TRBV21-1 and TRBJ1-5; the D call in the table, TRBD1, was not verified against the DNA. TRBV21-1 is classified as a pseudogene. The CDR3 sequence is 19 residues long. The CDR3 coding sequence is TGTGCCAGCAGCAAAAAAGGGTGGACAGGGGTCTTCCCGAATCAGCCCCAGCATTTT. This translates into CASSKKGWTGVFPNQPQHF.

This rearrangement joins TRBV5-1 to TRBJ2-1; D possibly uses TRBD1 or TRBD2 (5 bases each). Trimming stripped 0 bases from V and 6 bases from J, with 13 bases between. Per the germline V gene, CDR1 is SGHRS and CDR2 is YFSETQ. The CDR3 totals 15 residues. The CDR3 protein is CASSLGGSQSNEQFF. DNA of the CDR3: TGCGCCAGCAGCTTGGGGGGGAGCCAGTCCAATGAGCAGTTCTTC. Full variable domain (outside the CDR3, taken from reference TRBV5-1 and TRBJ2-1): KAGVTQTPRYLIKTRGQQVTLSCSPISGHRSVSWYQQTPGQGLQFLFEYFSETQRNKGNFPGRFSGRQFSNSRSEMNVSTLELGDSALYLCASSLGGSQSNEQFFGPGTRLTVL.